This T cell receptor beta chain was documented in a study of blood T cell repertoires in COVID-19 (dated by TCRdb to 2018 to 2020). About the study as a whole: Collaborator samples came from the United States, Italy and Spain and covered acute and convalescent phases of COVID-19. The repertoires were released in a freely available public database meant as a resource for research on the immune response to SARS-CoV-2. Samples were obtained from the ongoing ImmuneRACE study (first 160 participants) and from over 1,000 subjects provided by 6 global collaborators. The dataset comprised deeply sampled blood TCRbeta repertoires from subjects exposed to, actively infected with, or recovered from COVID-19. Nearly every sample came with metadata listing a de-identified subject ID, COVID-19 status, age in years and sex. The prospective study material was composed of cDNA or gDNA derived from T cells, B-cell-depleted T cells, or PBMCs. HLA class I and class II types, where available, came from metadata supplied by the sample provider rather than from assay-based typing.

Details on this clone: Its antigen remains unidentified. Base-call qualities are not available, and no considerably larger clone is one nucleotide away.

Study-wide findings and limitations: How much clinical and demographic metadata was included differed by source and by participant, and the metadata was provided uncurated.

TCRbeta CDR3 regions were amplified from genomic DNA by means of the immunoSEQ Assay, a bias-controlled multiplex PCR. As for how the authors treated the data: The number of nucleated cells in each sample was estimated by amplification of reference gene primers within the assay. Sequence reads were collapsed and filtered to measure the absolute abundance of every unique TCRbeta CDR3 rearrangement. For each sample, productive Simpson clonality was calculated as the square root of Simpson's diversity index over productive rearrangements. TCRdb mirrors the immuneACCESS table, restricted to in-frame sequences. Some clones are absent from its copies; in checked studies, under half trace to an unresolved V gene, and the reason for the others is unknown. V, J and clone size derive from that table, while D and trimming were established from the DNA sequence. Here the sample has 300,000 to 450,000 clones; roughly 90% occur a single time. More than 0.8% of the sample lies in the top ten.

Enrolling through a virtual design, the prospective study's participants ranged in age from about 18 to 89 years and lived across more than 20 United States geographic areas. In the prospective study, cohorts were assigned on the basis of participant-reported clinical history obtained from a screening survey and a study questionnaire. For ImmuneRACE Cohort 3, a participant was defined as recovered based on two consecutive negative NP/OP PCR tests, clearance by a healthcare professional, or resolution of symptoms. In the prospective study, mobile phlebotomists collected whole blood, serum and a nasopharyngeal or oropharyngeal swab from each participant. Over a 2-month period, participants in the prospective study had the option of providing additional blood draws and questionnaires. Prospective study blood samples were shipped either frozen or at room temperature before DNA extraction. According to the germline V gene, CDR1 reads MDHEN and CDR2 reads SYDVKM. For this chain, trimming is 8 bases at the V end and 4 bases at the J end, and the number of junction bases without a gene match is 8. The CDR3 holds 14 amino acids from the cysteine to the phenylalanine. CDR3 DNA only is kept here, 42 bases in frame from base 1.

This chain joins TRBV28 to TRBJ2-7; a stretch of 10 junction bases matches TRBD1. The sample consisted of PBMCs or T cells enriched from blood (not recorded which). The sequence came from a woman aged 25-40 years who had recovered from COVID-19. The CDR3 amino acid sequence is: CASCFGTGAYEQYF. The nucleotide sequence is TGTGCCAGCTGCTTCGGGACAGGGGCTTACGAGCAGTACTTC.